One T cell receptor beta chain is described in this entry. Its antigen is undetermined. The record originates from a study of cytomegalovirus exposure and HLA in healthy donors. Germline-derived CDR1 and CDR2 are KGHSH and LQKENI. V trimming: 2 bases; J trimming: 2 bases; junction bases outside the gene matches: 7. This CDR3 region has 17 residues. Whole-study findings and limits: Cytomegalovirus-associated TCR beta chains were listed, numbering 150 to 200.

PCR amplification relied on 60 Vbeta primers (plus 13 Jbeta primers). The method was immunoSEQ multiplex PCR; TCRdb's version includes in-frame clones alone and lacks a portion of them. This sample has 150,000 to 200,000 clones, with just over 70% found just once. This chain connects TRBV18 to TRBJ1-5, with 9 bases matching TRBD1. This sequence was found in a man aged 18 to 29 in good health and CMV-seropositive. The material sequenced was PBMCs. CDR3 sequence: CASSPVEGQGGNQPQHF. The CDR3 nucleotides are TGTGCCAGCTCACCAGTAGAGGGACAGGGAGGCAATCAGCCCCAGCATTTT.